A selection of T cell receptor beta chains follows, all from one sample in a study of T cell changes during pregnancy in multiple sclerosis. TCRdb's table, derived via immunoSEQ multiplex PCR, lists solely in-frame clones and lacks some. The data contain tens of thousands of clones, around nine tenths of them seen just once; the ten biggest clones take up about 12%. The sequencing used CD8+ T cells from peripheral blood mononuclear cells, collected in the first trimester of pregnancy. The receptors originated from a female donor in good health, enrolled as a control in a pregnancy study. Each CDR3 is given with its conserved first and last residue. D genes are given only for firm matches. The size entry is marked missing in some rows and otherwise reads once, few, many or a size class.

>TRBV28|-|TRBD2|TRBJ2-5
CASSTLAGGPETQYF
TGTGCCAGCAGCACTCTAGCGGGAGGGCCGGAGACCCAGTACTTC
>TRBV28|-|-|TRBJ2-2
CASSFVGADGELFF
TGTGCCAGCAGTTTTGTAGGGGCGGACGGGGAGCTGTTTTTT
>TRBV6-4|-|TRBD2|TRBJ2-3
CASSPGLAGGDTQYF
TGTGCCAGCAGTCCCGGACTAGCGGGGGGAGATACGCAGTATTTT
>TRBV6-1|medium-sized|-|TRBJ2-7
CASSEEEGTPSYEQYF
TGTGCCAGCAGTGAAGAGGAAGGGACACCTTCCTACGAGCAGTACTTC
>TRBV19|once|TRBD2|TRBJ2-7
CASSISSGTSGIYEQYF
TGTGCCAGTAGTATCTCGTCCGGGACTAGCGGGATCTACGAGCAGTACTTC
>TRBV2|-|-|TRBJ2-1
CASSEVGLANNEQFF
TGTGCCAGCAGTGAAGTTGGTCTAGCGAACAATGAGCAGTTCTTC
>TRBV7-9|-|TRBD2|TRBJ2-1
CASSSPGLAGGNEQFF
TGTGCCAGCAGCTCGCCCGGACTAGCGGGAGGTAATGAGCAGTTCTTC
>TRBV14|-|-|TRBJ2-5
CASSQGKQGWTAQYF
TGTGCCAGCAGCCAAGGAAAGCAAGGATGGACAGCCCAGTACTTC
>TRBV27|-|-|TRBJ1-2
CASSLTVNYGYTF
TGTGCCAGCAGTCTTACAGTTAACTATGGCTACACCTTC
>TRBV27|-|-|TRBJ1-5
CASSFRGGEPQHF
TGTGCCAGCAGTTTCCGGGGGGGTGAGCCCCAGCATTTT
>TRBV7-6|-|TRBD1|TRBJ2-2
CASSLDRGAGELFF
TGTGCCAGCAGCTTGGACAGGGGAGCGGGGGAGCTGTTTTTT
>TRBV27|-|-|TRBJ2-5
CATGAGVGWETQYF
TGTGCCACCGGGGCAGGGGTAGGTTGGGAGACCCAGTACTTC
>TRBV27|-|TRBD2|TRBJ2-7
CASRYSSGVTYEQYF
TGTGCCAGCAGATACTCTAGCGGGGTGACCTACGAGCAGTACTTC
>TRBV5-6|-|TRBD2|TRBJ2-3
CASSFEGGMRPDTQYF
TGTGCCAGCAGCTTTGAGGGAGGGATGCGACCAGATACGCAGTATTTT
>TRBV6-1|-|-|TRBJ1-6
CASSFNSPLHF
TGTGCCAGCAGCTTTAATTCACCCCTCCACTTT
>TRBV13|-|TRBD1|TRBJ2-5
CASMTGGLLETQYF
TGTGCCAGTATGACAGGGGGCCTCCTGGAGACCCAGTACTTC